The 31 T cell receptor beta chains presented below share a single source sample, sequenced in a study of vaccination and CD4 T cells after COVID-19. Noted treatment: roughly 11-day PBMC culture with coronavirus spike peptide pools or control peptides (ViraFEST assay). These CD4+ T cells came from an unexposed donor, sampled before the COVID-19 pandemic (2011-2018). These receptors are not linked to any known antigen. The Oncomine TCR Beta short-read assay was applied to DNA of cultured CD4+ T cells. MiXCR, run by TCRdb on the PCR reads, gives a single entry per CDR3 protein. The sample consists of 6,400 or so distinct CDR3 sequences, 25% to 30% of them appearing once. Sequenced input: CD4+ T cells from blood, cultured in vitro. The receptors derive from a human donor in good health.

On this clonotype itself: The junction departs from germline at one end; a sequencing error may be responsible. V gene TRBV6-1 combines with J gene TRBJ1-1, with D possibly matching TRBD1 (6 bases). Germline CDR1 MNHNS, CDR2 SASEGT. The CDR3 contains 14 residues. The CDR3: CASKPGAVNSEAFF. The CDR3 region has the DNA TGTGCCAGCAAACCAGGGGCGGTGAACTCTGAAGCTTTCTTT.

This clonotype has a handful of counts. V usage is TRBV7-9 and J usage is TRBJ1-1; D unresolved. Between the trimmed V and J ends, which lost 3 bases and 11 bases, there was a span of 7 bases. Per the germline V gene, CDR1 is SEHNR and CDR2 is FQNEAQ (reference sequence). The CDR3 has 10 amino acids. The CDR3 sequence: CASSFKEAFF. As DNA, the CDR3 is TGTGCCAGCAGCTTCAAGGAGGCTTTCTTT.

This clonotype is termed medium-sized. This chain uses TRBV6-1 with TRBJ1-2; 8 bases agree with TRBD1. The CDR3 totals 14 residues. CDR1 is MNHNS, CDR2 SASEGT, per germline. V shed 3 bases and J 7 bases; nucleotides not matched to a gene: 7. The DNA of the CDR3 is TGTGCCAGCAGTGACCCGGACAGGGCATTTGGCTACACCTTC. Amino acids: CASSDPDRAFGYTF.

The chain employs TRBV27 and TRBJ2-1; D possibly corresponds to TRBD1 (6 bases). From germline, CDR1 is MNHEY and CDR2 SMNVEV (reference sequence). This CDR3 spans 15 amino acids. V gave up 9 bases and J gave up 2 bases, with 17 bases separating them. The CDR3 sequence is CASTKQGKTYNEQFF. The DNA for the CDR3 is TGTGCCAGTACAAAACAGGGCAAGACCTACAATGAGCAGTTCTTC.

CDR3 DNA sequence: TGTGCCAGCAGGCGAGGTGTCGGGGACTCCTTTTACCCCATGAACACTGAAGCTTTCTTT. Translated, it gives CASRRGVGDSFYPMNTEAFF. This sequence joins TRBV6-1 and TRBJ1-1; the D gene is possibly TRBD1 (5 bases). Per germline, CDR1 MNHNS and CDR2 SASEGT. The CDR3 consists of 20 residues. The germline V and J ends were trimmed by 6 bases and 0 bases, with 29 bases remaining between them.

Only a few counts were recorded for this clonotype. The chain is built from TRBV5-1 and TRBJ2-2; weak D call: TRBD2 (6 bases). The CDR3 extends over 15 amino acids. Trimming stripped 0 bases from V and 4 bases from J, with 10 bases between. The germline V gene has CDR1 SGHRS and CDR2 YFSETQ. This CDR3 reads CASSLGGAGTGELFF. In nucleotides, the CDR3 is TGCGCCAGCAGCTTGGGCGGGGCCGGCACCGGGGAGCTGTTTTTT.

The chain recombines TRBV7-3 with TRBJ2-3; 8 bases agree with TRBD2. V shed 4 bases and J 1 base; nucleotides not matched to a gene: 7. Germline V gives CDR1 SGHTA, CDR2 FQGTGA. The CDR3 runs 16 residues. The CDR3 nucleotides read TGTGCCAGCAGCTCAACAAGCGGGGGAGGCACAGATACGCAGTATTTT. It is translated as CASSSTSGGGTDTQYF.

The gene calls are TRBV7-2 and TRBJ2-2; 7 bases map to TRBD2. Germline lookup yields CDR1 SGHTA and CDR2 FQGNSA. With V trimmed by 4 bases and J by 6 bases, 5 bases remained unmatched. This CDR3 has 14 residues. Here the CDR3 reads CASSWGGVAGELFF. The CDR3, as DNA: TGTGCCAGCAGCTGGGGGGGGGTGGCCGGGGAGCTGTTTTTT.

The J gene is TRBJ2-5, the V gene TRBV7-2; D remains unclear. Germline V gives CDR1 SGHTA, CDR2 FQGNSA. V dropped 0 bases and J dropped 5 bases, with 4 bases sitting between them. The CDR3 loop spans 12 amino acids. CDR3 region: CASSLAGETQYF. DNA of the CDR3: TGTGCCAGCAGCTTAGCGGGGGAGACCCAGTACTTC. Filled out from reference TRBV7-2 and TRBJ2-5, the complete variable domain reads GAGVSQSPSNKVTEKGKDVELRCDPISGHTALYWYRQSLGQGLEFLIYFQGNSAPDKSGLPSDRFSAERTGGSVSTLTIQRTQQEDSAVYLCASSLAGETQYFGPGTRLLVL.

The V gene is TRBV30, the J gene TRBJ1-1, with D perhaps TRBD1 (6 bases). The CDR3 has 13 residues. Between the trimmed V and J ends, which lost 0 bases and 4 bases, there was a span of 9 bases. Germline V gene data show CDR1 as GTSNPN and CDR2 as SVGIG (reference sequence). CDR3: CAWSVGGGTEAFF. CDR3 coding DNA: TGTGCCTGGAGTGTAGGGGGGGGCACTGAAGCTTTCTTT.

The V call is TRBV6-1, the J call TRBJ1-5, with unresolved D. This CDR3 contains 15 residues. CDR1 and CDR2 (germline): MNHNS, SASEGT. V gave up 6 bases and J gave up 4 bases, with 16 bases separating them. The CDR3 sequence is CASSLTLTGNQPQHF. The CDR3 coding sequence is TGTGCCAGCAGCCTTACCCTGACGGGGAATCAGCCCCAGCATTTT.

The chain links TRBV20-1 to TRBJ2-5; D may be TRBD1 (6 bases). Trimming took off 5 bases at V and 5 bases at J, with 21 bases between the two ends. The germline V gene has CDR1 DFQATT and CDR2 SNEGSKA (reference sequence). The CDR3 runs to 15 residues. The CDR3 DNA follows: TGCAGTGCTTATACCGACAGGAATGAGAGGGAGACCCAGTACTTC. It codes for CSAYTDRNERETQYF.

CDR3 nucleotide sequence: TGTGCCAGCAGCTTAATGCTGACAGGGCTCTTCGATGAGCAGTTCTTC. This gives the protein CASSLMLTGLFDEQFF. The chain links TRBV7-9 to TRBJ2-1; 7 bases are a match to TRBD1. The CDR3 is made up of 16 amino acids. The V and J ends lost 2 bases and 8 bases, in that order; junction bases with no gene match: 12. The germline gives CDR1 SEHNR, CDR2 FQNEAQ (reference sequence).

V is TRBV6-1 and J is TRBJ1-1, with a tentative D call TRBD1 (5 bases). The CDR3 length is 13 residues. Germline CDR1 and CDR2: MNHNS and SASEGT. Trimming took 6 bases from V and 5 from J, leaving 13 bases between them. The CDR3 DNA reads TGTGCCAGCAGCCTCAGACAGTTGACTGAAGCTTTCTTT. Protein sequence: CASSLRQLTEAFF.

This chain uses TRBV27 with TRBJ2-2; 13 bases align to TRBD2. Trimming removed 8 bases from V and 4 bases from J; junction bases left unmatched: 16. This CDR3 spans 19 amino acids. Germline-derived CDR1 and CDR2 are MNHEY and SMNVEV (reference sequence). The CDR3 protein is CASSLRTSGGSKATGELFF. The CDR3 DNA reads TGTGCCAGCTCTTTGAGGACTAGCGGGGGATCTAAGGCCACCGGGGAGCTGTTTTTT.

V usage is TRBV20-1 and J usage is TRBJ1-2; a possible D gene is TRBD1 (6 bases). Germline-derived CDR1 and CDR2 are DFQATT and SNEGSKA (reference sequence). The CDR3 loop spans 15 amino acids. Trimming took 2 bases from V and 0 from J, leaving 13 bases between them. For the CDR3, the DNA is TGCAGTGCTAGAAGGTGGGGGCAAGCTAACTATGGCTACACCTTC. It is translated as CSARRWGQANYGYTF.

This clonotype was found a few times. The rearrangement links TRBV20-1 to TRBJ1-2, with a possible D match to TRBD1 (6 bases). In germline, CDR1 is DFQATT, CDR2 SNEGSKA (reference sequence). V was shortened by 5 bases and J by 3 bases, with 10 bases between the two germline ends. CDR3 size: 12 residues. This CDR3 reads CSASRTDYGYTF. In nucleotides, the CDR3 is TGCAGTGCTTCCCGGACAGACTATGGCTACACCTTC.

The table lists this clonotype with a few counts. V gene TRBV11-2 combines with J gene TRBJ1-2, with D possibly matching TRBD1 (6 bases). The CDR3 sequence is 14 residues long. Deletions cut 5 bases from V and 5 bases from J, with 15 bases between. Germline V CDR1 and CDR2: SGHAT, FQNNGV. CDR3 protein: CASSPLGGGYGYTF. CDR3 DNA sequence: TGTGCCAGCAGCCCGCTAGGGGGGGGATATGGCTACACCTTC.

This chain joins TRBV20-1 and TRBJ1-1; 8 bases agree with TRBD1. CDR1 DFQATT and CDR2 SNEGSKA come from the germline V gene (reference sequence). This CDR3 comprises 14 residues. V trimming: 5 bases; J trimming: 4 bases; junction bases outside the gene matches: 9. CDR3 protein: CSASSGGVGTEAFF. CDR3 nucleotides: TGCAGTGCTTCTTCAGGGGGCGTGGGCACTGAAGCTTTCTTT.

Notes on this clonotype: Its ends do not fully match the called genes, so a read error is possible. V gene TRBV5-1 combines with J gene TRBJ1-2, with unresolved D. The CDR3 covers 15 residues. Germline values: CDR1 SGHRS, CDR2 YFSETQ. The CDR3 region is CAGSLNPRENYGYTF. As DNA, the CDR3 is TGCGCCGGCAGCTTGAATCCAAGGGAAAACTATGGCTACACCTTC.

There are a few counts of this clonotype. The CDR3 region is CASSGSGMPASNQPQHF. The CDR3 nucleotides read TGTGCCAGCAGTGGGAGTGGCATGCCCGCCTCTAATCAGCCCCAGCATTTT. The chain couples TRBV6-1 to TRBJ1-5; D call uncertain. V lost 4 bases and J lost 4, with 20 bases in between. Germline values: CDR1 MNHNS, CDR2 SASEGT. This CDR3 has 17 amino acids.

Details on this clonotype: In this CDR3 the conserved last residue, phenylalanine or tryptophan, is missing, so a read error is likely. CDR3: CASEYRQGSSPLHS. CDR3 bases: TGTGCCAGCGAGTATAGGCAGGGAAGTTCACCCCTCCACTCT. J is TRBJ1-6 and V is TRBV2; perhaps TRBD1 as D (5 bases). V lost 8 bases and J lost 9, with 17 bases in between. Germline assignment: CDR1 SNHLY and CDR2 FYNNEI. This CDR3 comprises 14 residues.

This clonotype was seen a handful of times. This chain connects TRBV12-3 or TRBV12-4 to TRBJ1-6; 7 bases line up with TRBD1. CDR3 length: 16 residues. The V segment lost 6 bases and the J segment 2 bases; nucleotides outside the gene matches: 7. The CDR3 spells CASRGTADPYNSPLHF. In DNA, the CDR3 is TGTGCCAGCAGGGGGACAGCCGATCCCTATAATTCACCCCTCCACTTT.

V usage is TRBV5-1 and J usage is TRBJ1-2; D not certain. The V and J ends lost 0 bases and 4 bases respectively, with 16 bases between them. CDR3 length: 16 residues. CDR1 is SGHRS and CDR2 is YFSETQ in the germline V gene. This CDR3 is CASSLGGDLEAYGYTF. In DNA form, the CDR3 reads TGCGCCAGCAGCTTGGGTGGAGACCTCGAGGCCTATGGCTACACCTTC.

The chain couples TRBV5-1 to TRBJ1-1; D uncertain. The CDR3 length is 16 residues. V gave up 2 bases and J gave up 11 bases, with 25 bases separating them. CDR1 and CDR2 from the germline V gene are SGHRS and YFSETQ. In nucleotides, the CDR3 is TGCGCCAGCAGCTTAGTGGATCTTCGGAATCCGAAGGACGCTTTCTTT. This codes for CASSLVDLRNPKDAFF. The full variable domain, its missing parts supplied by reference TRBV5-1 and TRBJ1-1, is KAGVTQTPRYLIKTRGQQVTLSCSPISGHRSVSWYQQTPGQGLQFLFEYFSETQRNKGNFPGRFSGRQFSNSRSEMNVSTLELGDSALYLCASSLVDLRNPKDAFFGQGTRLTVV.

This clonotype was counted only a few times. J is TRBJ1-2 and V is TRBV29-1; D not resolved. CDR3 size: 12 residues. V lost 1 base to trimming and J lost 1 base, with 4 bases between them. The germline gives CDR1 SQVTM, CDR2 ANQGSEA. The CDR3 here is CSVEGRNYGYTF. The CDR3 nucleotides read TGCAGCGTTGAAGGTCGTAACTATGGCTACACCTTC.

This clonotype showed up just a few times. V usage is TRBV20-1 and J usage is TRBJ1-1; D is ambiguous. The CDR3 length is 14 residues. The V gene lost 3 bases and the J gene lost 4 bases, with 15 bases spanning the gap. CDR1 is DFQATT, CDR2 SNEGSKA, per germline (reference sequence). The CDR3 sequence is CSASHQVPGTEAFF. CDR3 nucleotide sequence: TGCAGTGCTAGTCATCAGGTTCCAGGCACTGAAGCTTTCTTT.

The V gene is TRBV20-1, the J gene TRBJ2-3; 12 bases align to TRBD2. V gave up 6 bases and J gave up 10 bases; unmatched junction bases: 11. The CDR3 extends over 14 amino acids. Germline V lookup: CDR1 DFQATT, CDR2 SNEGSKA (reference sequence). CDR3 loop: CSARTSGAQQAQYF. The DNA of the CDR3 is TGCAGTGCCCGGACTAGCGGGGCTCAACAGGCGCAGTATTTT.

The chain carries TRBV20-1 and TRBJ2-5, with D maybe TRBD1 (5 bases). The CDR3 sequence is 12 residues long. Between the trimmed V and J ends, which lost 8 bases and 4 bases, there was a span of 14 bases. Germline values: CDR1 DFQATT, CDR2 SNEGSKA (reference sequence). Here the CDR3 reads CSKRQRGETQYF. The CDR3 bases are TGCAGTAAGAGACAGAGAGGAGAGACCCAGTACTTC.

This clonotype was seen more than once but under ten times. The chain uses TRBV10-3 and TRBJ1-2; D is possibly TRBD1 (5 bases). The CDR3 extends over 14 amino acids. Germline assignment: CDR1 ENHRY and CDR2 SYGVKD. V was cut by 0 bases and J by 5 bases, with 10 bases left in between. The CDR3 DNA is TGTGCCATCAGTGAGTCGAGGGACGTATATGGCTACACCTTC. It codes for CAISESRDVYGYTF.

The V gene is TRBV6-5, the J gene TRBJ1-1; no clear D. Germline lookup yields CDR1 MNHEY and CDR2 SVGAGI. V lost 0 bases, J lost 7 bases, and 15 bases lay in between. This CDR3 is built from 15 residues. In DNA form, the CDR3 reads TGTGCCAGCAGTTACTCGAATCTTGGGGATGGTGAAGCTTTCTTT. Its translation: CASSYSNLGDGEAFF.